Listed below are T cell receptor beta chains from one sample, sequenced in a study of shared clonotypes between healthy human individuals. Sequencing used immunoSEQ multiplex PCR; TCRdb keeps in-frame clones, though not all of them. Counted here are about 580,000 clones, nearly 98% occurring once; the ten biggest clones make up less than 0.35%. Sample: naive CD8+ T cells sorted from blood. Receptors originate from a man aged 30 to 39 in good health. CDR3s include the opening cysteine and the closing phenylalanine or tryptophan. The D gene is left open where the match is weak. A row's size may be missing; if present it is once, few, many or a size class.

-,TRBJ2-1,TRBD1,TRBV9,CASSVGGTGDNEQFF,TGTGCCAGCAGCGTAGGCGGGACAGGGGACAATGAGCAGTTCTTC
-,TRBJ2-1,TRBD2,TRBV11-1,CASSPYRGGVQNEQFF,TGTGCCAGCAGCCCCTACCGGGGGGGCGTACAAAATGAGCAGTTCTTC
-,TRBJ1-2,-,TRBV15,CATSRSGTRPTNYGYTF,TGTGCCACCAGCAGATCCGGGACAAGGCCTACTAACTATGGCTACACCTTC
once,TRBJ2-1,TRBD2,TRBV11-2,CASSLERLAGVYEQFF,TGTGCCAGCAGCTTAGAGCGACTAGCGGGAGTCTATGAGCAGTTCTTC
-,TRBJ2-7,TRBD2,TRBV10-3,CAISDRLAGSAEQYF,TGTGCCATCAGTGATCGGCTAGCGGGATCCGCCGAGCAGTACTTC
-,TRBJ2-7,TRBD2,TRBV6-5,CASSWGLPAGYEQYF,TGTGCCAGCAGTTGGGGACTACCCGCGGGCTACGAGCAGTACTTC
-,TRBJ2-3,-,TRBV11-2,CASSLNLDGTDTQYF,TGTGCCAGCAGCCTAAATCTGGACGGCACAGATACGCAGTATTTT
-,TRBJ2-7,-,TRBV27,CASSLLGSTYEQYF,TGTGCCAGCAGTTTATTGGGCAGTACCTACGAGCAGTACTTC
-,TRBJ2-1,-,TRBV6-4,CGEIYNEQFF,TGTGGGGAGATATACAATGAGCAGTTCTTC
-,TRBJ2-7,-,TRBV14,CASSQPRLNEQYF,TGTGCCAGCAGCCAACCCAGATTGAACGAGCAGTACTTC
-,TRBJ2-3,-,TRBV28,CASSSRPGVIFLEYF,TGTGCCAGCAGTTCCAGGCCCGGTGTAATCTTTCTTGAGTATTTT
-,TRBJ2-5,TRBD1,TRBV7-9,CASSFVTGQETQYF,TGTGCCAGCAGCTTCGTGACAGGGCAAGAGACCCAGTACTTC
-,TRBJ2-3,TRBD2,TRBV7-2,CASTLAGGPGDTQYF,TGTGCCAGCACCCTAGCGGGAGGGCCCGGAGATACGCAGTATTTT
-,TRBJ1-2,TRBD1,TRBV27,CASSLDRGTSYGYTF,TGTGCCAGCAGTTTAGACAGGGGGACATCCTATGGCTACACCTTC
-,TRBJ1-2,TRBD1,TRBV11-2,CASSLTGTAYGYTF,TGTGCCAGCAGCTTAACCGGGACAGCGTATGGCTACACCTTC
-,TRBJ2-7,TRBD1,TRBV10-1,CASSDRQGSYEQYF,TGCGCCAGCAGTGATCGACAGGGATCCTACGAGCAGTACTTC
-,TRBJ2-1,TRBD2,TRBV5-4,CASSLGLAGLSSYNEQFF,TGTGCCAGCAGCTTGGGACTAGCGGGACTTAGCTCCTACAATGAGCAGTTCTTC
-,TRBJ1-1,-,TRBV9,CASSPADFGGSEAFF,TGTGCCAGCAGCCCCGCGGATTTCGGGGGGTCTGAAGCTTTCTTT
-,TRBJ2-7,-,TRBV7-9,CASSLRGYEQYF,TGTGCCAGCAGCTTAAGGGGGTACGAGCAGTACTTC
-,TRBJ1-2,TRBD1,TRBV10-3,CAISESIDRGPYGYTF,TGTGCCATCAGTGAGTCAATAGACAGGGGGCCCTATGGCTACACCTTC
-,TRBJ1-1,-,TRBV28,CASSSARAEAFF,TGTGCCAGCAGTTCCGCACGCGCTGAAGCTTTCTTT
-,TRBJ1-1,-,TRBV6-1,CASSPLGTMNTEAFF,TGTGCCAGCAGTCCCCTCGGGACCATGAACACTGAAGCTTTCTTT
-,TRBJ2-3,-,TRBV28,CASSTYRDTSTDTQYF,TGTGCCAGCAGTACCTATAGGGACACCTCCACAGATACGCAGTATTTT
-,TRBJ1-5,-,TRBV6-5,CASGHREGQPQHF,TGTGCCAGCGGGCACAGGGAGGGGCAGCCCCAGCATTTT
-,TRBJ2-7,-,TRBV6-6,CASMSGVREQYF,TGTGCCAGCATGTCAGGGGTTCGCGAGCAGTACTTC
-,TRBJ2-7,-,TRBV27,CASSRRGASSYEQYF,TGTGCCAGCAGTCGAAGGGGGGCCAGCTCCTACGAGCAGTACTTC
-,TRBJ1-1,TRBD1,TRBV9,CASSVDPDRESTEAFF,TGTGCCAGCAGCGTAGACCCCGACAGGGAGAGCACTGAAGCTTTCTTT
-,TRBJ2-7,-,TRBV5-4,CASSLRGSWDEQYF,TGTGCCAGCAGCTTGCGGGGTAGCTGGGACGAGCAGTACTTC
-,TRBJ1-1,-,TRBV7-2,CASSFQGSNTEAFF,TGTGCCAGCAGCTTTCAGGGCTCGAACACTGAAGCTTTCTTT
-,TRBJ2-3,-,TRBV4-1,CASSQVLQGGTQYF,TGCGCCAGCAGCCAGGTACTACAAGGTGGTACGCAGTATTTT
few,TRBJ1-5,-,TRBV7-2,CASGAQQYQPQHF,TGTGCCAGTGGAGCACAGCAATATCAGCCCCAGCATTTT
-,TRBJ1-5,-,TRBV27,CASRTGLTSNQPQHF,TGTGCCAGCAGAACCGGGCTGACTAGCAATCAGCCCCAGCATTTT
once,TRBJ2-4,-,TRBV5-5,CASSYWGSDIQYF,TGTGCCAGCAGCTACTGGGGATCAGACATTCAGTACTTC
-,TRBJ2-1,TRBD2,TRBV11-3,CASSLELAGDNEQFF,TGTGCCAGCAGCTTAGAGCTAGCGGGGGACAATGAGCAGTTCTTC
once,TRBJ2-7,TRBD1,TRBV29-1,CSVLGQTYEQYF,TGCAGCGTCCTGGGACAGACCTACGAGCAGTACTTC
-,TRBJ2-1,-,TRBV5-6,CASSLSGEDEQFF,TGTGCCAGCAGCTTATCAGGGGAGGATGAGCAGTTCTTC
-,TRBJ2-5,-,TRBV5-4,CASSGPSDSQETQYF,TGTGCCAGCAGCGGCCCCTCGGACAGCCAAGAGACCCAGTACTTC
-,TRBJ1-2,-,TRBV7-2,CASSLGTLYGYTF,TGTGCCAGCAGCTTAGGGACATTGTATGGCTACACCTTC
-,TRBJ2-3,TRBD1,TRBV7-2,CASSLDFGQGLTDTQYF,TGTGCCAGCAGCTTAGACTTTGGACAGGGGCTCACAGATACGCAGTATTTT
once,TRBJ2-3,TRBD2,TRBV19,CAMTTSGRVQIRRAQYF,TGTGCCATGACGACTAGCGGACGGGTACAGATACGCCGGGCGCAGTATTTT
-,TRBJ2-1,TRBD1,TRBV7-2,CASSLTRTGPYNEQFF,TGTGCCAGCAGCTTAACTCGGACAGGCCCTTACAATGAGCAGTTCTTC
-,TRBJ1-1,TRBD1,TRBV5-1,CASSLPPDRASPEAFF,TGCGCCAGCAGCTTGCCCCCCGACAGGGCCTCTCCTGAAGCTTTCTTT
-,TRBJ1-1,-,TRBV28,CASGHGVRTEAFF,TGTGCCAGCGGGCACGGAGTAAGGACTGAAGCTTTCTTT
-,TRBJ2-7,TRBD2,TRBV4-1,CASSQGGTSGSYEQYF,TGCGCCAGCAGCCAAGGCGGGACTAGCGGGAGTTACGAGCAGTACTTC
-,TRBJ1-1,-,TRBV28,CASSLWAGTEAFF,TGTGCCAGCAGTTTATGGGCTGGCACTGAAGCTTTCTTT
once,TRBJ2-7,TRBD1,TRBV5-1,CASSRAETGVPYEQYF,TGCGCCAGCAGCCGGGCCGAGACAGGGGTCCCCTACGAGCAGTACTTC
once,TRBJ2-7,TRBD2,TRBV23-1,CASSQSWLAGGPQQYF,TGCGCCAGCAGTCAATCGTGGCTGGCGGGAGGGCCCCAGCAGTACTTC
once,TRBJ2-7,-,TRBV5-6,CASSSVDEQYF,TGTGCCAGCAGCTCCGTGGACGAGCAGTACTTC
-,TRBJ2-5,TRBD1,TRBV6-5,CASSYYQGAETQYF,TGTGCCAGCAGTTACTATCAGGGGGCCGAGACCCAGTACTTC
-,TRBJ2-1,-,TRBV10-2,CASRELGPGQFF,TGCGCCAGCAGGGAACTAGGTCCGGGGCAGTTCTTC
-,TRBJ2-5,-,TRBV11-2,CASSPLRLSGETQYF,TGTGCCAGCAGCCCACTTAGGCTTTCAGGAGAGACCCAGTACTTC
-,TRBJ2-1,-,TRBV13,CASSARGLSNEQFF,TGTGCCAGCAGCGCCAGGGGTCTGTCGAATGAGCAGTTCTTC
-,TRBJ2-3,TRBD2,TRBV18,CASSPPGIAGDTQYF,TGTGCCAGCTCACCACCCGGGATAGCGGGAGATACGCAGTATTTT